These 31 T cell receptor beta chains were sequenced from one sample in a study of T cells in Graves' hyperthyroidism and ophthalmopathy (dated by TCRdb to 2018 to 2020). Libraries came from multiplex PCR. The sequencer was an Illumina HiSeq 2000. Amplification of TCR beta CDR3 regions was carried out from RNA transcripts. For the first round of RT-PCR on the TCR CDR3, the HTBI primer set was used together with the Qiagen OneStep RT-PCR kit. TCRdb ran its own pipeline on the public reads, namely fastp trimming at Q25 and MiXCR clone calling, and kept in-frame beta chains. Rows merge per CDR3 protein into single entries with the most common DNA and genes. In all, the sample holds hundreds of thousands of distinct CDR3 sequences, and under 15% of those were seen once. The ten largest account for around 4.1% of the sample. Source material: blood. Every receptor here comes from a woman between 35 and 50 years old with Graves' ophthalmopathy.

This clonotype was detected a few times. The V call is TRBV5-1, the J call TRBJ1-1; D is perhaps TRBD1 (5 bases). Germline loops: CDR1 SGHRS, CDR2 YFSETQ. V lost 0 bases and J 0 bases, leaving 9 bases between the germline ends. The CDR3 extends over 15 amino acids. This CDR3 reads CASSLGPGLNTEAFF. CDR3 nucleotides: TGCGCCAGCAGCTTGGGGCCAGGGCTGAACACTGAAGCTTTCTTT.

This clonotype has a count of ten or more. This CDR3 reads CAIVSGTGGSYEQYF. The DNA for the CDR3 is TGTGCCATCGTTTCCGGGACAGGGGGATCCTACGAGCAGTACTTC. The chain employs TRBV10-3 and TRBJ2-7, with 11 bases lining up with TRBD1. V was clipped by 8 bases and J by 1 base; unmatched bases: 7. The length of the CDR3 is 15 residues. The germline V gene encodes CDR1 ENHRY and CDR2 SYGVKD.

This clonotype was counted at least ten times. The chain links TRBV29-1 to TRBJ1-2; D gene uncertain. The germline V gene has CDR1 SQVTM and CDR2 ANQGSEA. Trimming pared 4 bases from V and 6 bases from J, leaving 15 bases between. The CDR3 extends over 13 amino acids. The CDR3 region has the DNA TGCAGCGTTGCGTCCGGTCGCGAAGATGGCTACACCTTC. This codes for CSVASGREDGYTF.

Many counts were recorded for this clonotype. The genes are TRBV27 and TRBJ1-5; TRBD1 matches at 9 bases. The V and J ends lost 9 bases and 4 bases, in that order; junction bases with no gene match: 7. The CDR3 is 14 amino acids. CDR1 and CDR2 (germline): MNHEY, SMNVEV (reference sequence). As DNA, the CDR3 is TGTGCCAGTCGACCGGACAGGGGAAATCAGCCCCAGCATTTT. It is translated as CASRPDRGNQPQHF.

This clonotype was recorded at least ten times. The chain combines TRBV28 with TRBJ1-1; TRBD1 matches 9 bases. This CDR3 region has 14 residues. Trimming took 2 bases from V and 5 from J; bases not matched to a gene: 3. The V gene's germline CDR1 is MDHEN and CDR2 SYDVKM. The CDR3 is CASSLPDRGTEAFF. CDR3 sequence (DNA): TGTGCCAGCAGTTTACCGGACAGGGGAACTGAAGCTTTCTTT.

Only a few counts were recorded for this clonotype. This rearrangement joins TRBV5-1 to TRBJ1-1; D may be TRBD1 (5 bases). V was cut by 4 bases and J by 3 bases, with 13 bases left in between. Germline CDR1 and CDR2: SGHRS and YFSETQ. The CDR3 runs to 14 residues. This chain's CDR3 is CASSRGLVDTEAFF. The CDR3 DNA sequence: TGCGCCAGCAGCAGGGGACTGGTGGACACTGAAGCTTTCTTT. The whole variable domain, filled in from reference TRBV5-1 and TRBJ1-1, reads KAGVTQTPRYLIKTRGQQVTLSCSPISGHRSVSWYQQTPGQGLQFLFEYFSETQRNKGNFPGRFSGRQFSNSRSEMNVSTLELGDSALYLCASSRGLVDTEAFFGQGTRLTVV.

This clonotype was detected many times. The CDR3 is CSATPGTAFYEQYF. The CDR3 DNA reads TGCAGTGCTACGCCGGGGACAGCGTTTTACGAGCAGTACTTC. The chain recombines TRBV20-1 with TRBJ2-7, with 7 bases identical to TRBD1. In germline, CDR1 is DFQATT, CDR2 SNEGSKA (reference sequence). The CDR3 runs 14 residues. With V trimmed by 4 bases and J by 4 bases, 10 bases remained unmatched.

The chain links TRBV4-1 to TRBJ1-1; D gene unclear. The CDR3 is made up of 14 amino acids. V dropped 3 bases and J dropped 7 bases, with 15 bases sitting between them. Germline loops: CDR1 MGHRA, CDR2 YSYEKL. The CDR3 bases are TGCGCCAGCAGCCAGAGTACCACACGCGTTGAAGCTTTCTTT. Translating it yields CASSQSTTRVEAFF.

This clonotype was seen only a few times. The rearrangement links TRBV6-2 or TRBV6-3 to TRBJ2-7; 10 bases are shared with TRBD2. CDR1 MNHEY and CDR2 SVGEGT come from the germline V gene. J lost 6 bases, V lost 2 bases, and 16 bases had no gene match. The CDR3 runs to 18 residues. DNA for the CDR3: TGTGCCAGCAGTTACCGGGCCGGGACTAGCGAGGCTTTCTCCGAGCAGTACTTC. Protein: CASSYRAGTSEAFSEQYF.

The V and J genes are TRBV19 and TRBJ1-1; unclear D gene. Germline CDR1 LNHDA, CDR2 SQIVND (reference sequence). The CDR3 runs to 14 residues. Trimming left V 1 base short and J 0 bases short, with 6 bases between. The CDR3 DNA reads TGTGCCAGTAGTATAGTCGGAGTGAACACTGAAGCTTTCTTT. Amino acid sequence: CASSIVGVNTEAFF.

This clonotype was picked up many times. The V gene is TRBV3-1, the J gene TRBJ2-5; 10 bases map to TRBD1. The CDR3 sequence is 15 residues long. V dropped 2 bases and J dropped 5; count of bases not matched to a gene: 5. The germline V gene encodes CDR1 LGHDT and CDR2 YNNKEL (reference sequence). In DNA, the CDR3 is TGTGCCAGCAGCCAACCGACAGGGGGCTCGGAGACCCAGTACTTC. Its protein is CASSQPTGGSETQYF.

This clonotype was seen many times. This chain uses TRBV20-1 with TRBJ2-5; D is perhaps TRBD1 (6 bases). The germline V and J ends were trimmed by 7 bases and 0 bases, with 9 bases remaining between them. The CDR3 runs 12 residues. CDR1 and CDR2 (germline): DFQATT, SNEGSKA (reference sequence). CDR3 amino acids: CSVGGNQETQYF. The CDR3 DNA is TGCAGTGTAGGGGGTAACCAAGAGACCCAGTACTTC.

In nucleotides, the CDR3 is TGTGCCAGCAGTTTCTCAACAGGGGGCCGGGGTGTGGTACATTCTCACGAGTACTTC. Translating it yields CASSFSTGGRGVVHSHEYF. The gene calls are TRBV28 and TRBJ2-4, with 9 bases fitting TRBD1. The CDR3 runs 19 residues. From germline, CDR1 is MDHEN and CDR2 SYDVKM. V was pared by 3 bases and J by 14 bases, with 26 bases of the junction left unmatched.

In this sample, this clonotype turned up many times. The chain carries TRBV7-2 and TRBJ2-7; 7 bases agree with TRBD1. Trimming at V came to 4 bases and at J to 0 bases, leaving 6 bases not matched to a gene. The germline gives CDR1 SGHTA, CDR2 FQGNSA. The CDR3 contains 15 residues. The CDR3 DNA sequence: TGTGCCAGCAGCTCAAGGACAGGCAGCTCCTACGAGCAGTACTTC. It translates to CASSSRTGSSYEQYF.

This clonotype was picked up a small number of times. V is TRBV2 and J is TRBJ1-1; D is perhaps TRBD1 (5 bases). V lost 6 bases to trimming and J lost 5 bases, with 19 bases between them. Germline V gives CDR1 SNHLY, CDR2 FYNNEI. The CDR3 is 15 residues long. Written as DNA, the CDR3 is TGTGCCAGCAGCCAAGCTTTCCAGGGTAGTACTGAAGCTTTCTTT. As protein: CASSQAFQGSTEAFF.

This clonotype was recorded at least ten times. This sequence joins TRBV5-1 and TRBJ2-2, with 8 bases identical to TRBD1. The CDR3 is 17 residues long. Trimming removed 0 bases from V and 3 bases from J; junction bases left unmatched: 7. From germline, CDR1 is SGHRS and CDR2 YFSETQ. CDR3 DNA sequence: TGCGCCAGCAGCTTGGGGATACAGGGGGAAGACACCGGGGAGCTGTTTTTT. Translating gives CASSLGIQGEDTGELFF.

This clonotype was seen repeatedly, ten times or more. The chain uses TRBV6-2 or TRBV6-3 and TRBJ2-7, with 7 bases identical to TRBD2. The length of the CDR3 is 17 residues. The germline V gene encodes CDR1 MNHEY and CDR2 SVGEGT. V shed 4 bases and J 2 bases; nucleotides not matched to a gene: 14. The chain's CDR3 is CASSSYPSGGRAYEQYF. The CDR3 region has the DNA TGTGCCAGCAGTTCTTACCCTAGCGGAGGTAGGGCCTACGAGCAGTACTTC.

The genes are TRBV3-1 and TRBJ2-2; D possibly corresponds to TRBD2 (6 bases). This CDR3 region has 15 residues. CDR1 LGHDT and CDR2 YNNKEL come from the germline V gene (reference sequence). Trimming removed 5 bases at V and 3 bases at J, with 13 bases between. The CDR3 spells CASSTGRTDTGELFF. The CDR3 DNA follows: TGTGCCAGCAGCACCGGGAGAACAGACACCGGGGAGCTGTTTTTT.

The chain joins TRBV12-3 or TRBV12-4 to TRBJ2-5; TRBD1 matches 10 bases. V lost 5 bases, J lost 5 bases, and 8 bases stayed unmatched. The CDR3 has 15 residues. The CDR3 DNA follows: TGTGCCAGCAGTCCGATGGACAGGGGGAGGGAGACCCAGTACTTC. Amino acid sequence: CASSPMDRGRETQYF.

In its sample, this clonotype was seen many times. The rearrangement links TRBV5-1 to TRBJ2-2; 9 bases are a match to TRBD1. The V and J ends lost 2 bases and 11 bases, in that order; junction bases with no gene match: 10. The CDR3 length is 15 residues. Germline values: CDR1 SGHRS, CDR2 YFSETQ. The CDR3 DNA sequence: TGCGCCAGCAGCTTCAATCGACAGGGGGGTAGAGAGCTGTTTTTT. Amino acids: CASSFNRQGGRELFF.

This clonotype was found many times. The chain links TRBV24-1 to TRBJ1-1; maybe TRBD1 (5 bases). The CDR3 totals 12 residues. Trimming took off 3 bases at V and 8 bases at J, with 9 bases between the two ends. The V gene's germline CDR1 is KGHDR and CDR2 SFDVKD. CDR3 in DNA: TGTGCCACCAGTGATGCTGACAGAGAAGCTTTCTTT. It specifies CATSDADREAFF.

This clonotype was seen repeatedly, ten times or more. The chain carries TRBV24-1 and TRBJ2-5, with D uncertain. Germline assignment: CDR1 KGHDR and CDR2 SFDVKD. V was trimmed by 9 bases and J by 2 bases, leaving 15 bases between them. The CDR3 runs 14 residues. CDR3 region: CATPGEDQQETQYF. The CDR3 DNA reads as TGTGCCACCCCCGGCGAGGATCAACAAGAGACCCAGTACTTC.

V is TRBV19 and J is TRBJ1-1; D uncertain. V gave up 4 bases and J gave up 6 bases, with 9 bases separating them. The germline CDR1 and CDR2 sequences are LNHDA and SQIVND (reference sequence). CDR3 length: 12 amino acids. CDR3 sequence reads: CASSKILSEAFF. In DNA form, the CDR3 reads TGTGCCAGTAGTAAAATCCTTTCTGAAGCTTTCTTT.

The table lists this clonotype with many counts. This chain joins TRBV20-1 and TRBJ1-2; D remains ambiguous. Trimming took 6 bases from V and 3 from J, leaving 11 bases between them. The CDR3 has 12 residues. The germline V gene has CDR1 DFQATT and CDR2 SNEGSKA (reference sequence). Here the CDR3 DNA reads TGCAGTGCCCCATGGGGTGACTATGGCTACACCTTC. Translating it yields CSAPWGDYGYTF.

This clonotype came up many times. This chain connects TRBV7-2 to TRBJ1-1; possible D gene TRBD1, 5 bases. V lost 5 bases to trimming and J lost 1 base, with 8 bases between them. Germline V gene sequence: CDR1 SGHTA, CDR2 FQGNSA. The CDR3 contains 13 residues. The CDR3 DNA sequence: TGTGCCAGCAGCCGGCAGGGGAACACTGAAGCTTTCTTT. Amino acids: CASSRQGNTEAFF.

This clonotype was observed many times. The CDR3 region has the DNA TGTGCCAGCAGTGCAGGGTACTATGGCTACACCTTC. Translated: CASSAGYYGYTF. J is TRBJ1-2 and V is TRBV6-1, with D tentatively TRBD1 (5 bases). Between the trimmed V and J ends, which lost 4 bases and 3 bases, there was a span of 6 bases. The CDR3 totals 12 residues. CDR1 and CDR2 (germline): MNHNS, SASEGT.

This clonotype showed up just a few times. This chain joins TRBV7-3 and TRBJ2-2; D is perhaps TRBD1 or TRBD2 (6 bases each). V lost 5 bases, J lost 6 bases, and 19 bases lay in between. Germline loops: CDR1 SGHTA, CDR2 FQGTGA. The CDR3 extends over 16 amino acids. CDR3 region: CASSPSGQPGAGELFF. The CDR3 nucleotides are TGTGCCAGCAGCCCTTCGGGACAACCGGGGGCCGGGGAGCTGTTTTTT.

This clonotype was detected many times. The chain combines TRBV2 with TRBJ2-4; 8 bases match TRBD1. This CDR3 comprises 11 residues. After removal of 6 bases from V and 11 bases from J, the junction contained 3 bases not matched to a gene. The V gene's germline CDR1 is SNHLY and CDR2 FYNNEI. CDR3 residues: CASRGQGLQYF. CDR3 DNA: TGTGCCAGCAGAGGACAGGGACTTCAGTACTTC.

At least ten counts were recorded for this clonotype. This chain connects TRBV20-1 to TRBJ2-7; 10 bases line up with TRBD2. The ends lost 4 bases at V and 3 bases at J; junction bases unmatched: 6. CDR1 is DFQATT and CDR2 is SNEGSKA in the germline V gene (reference sequence). The CDR3 extends over 14 amino acids. The CDR3 DNA reads TGCAGTGCTACCCGGGCTAGCGGGAGCTACGAGCAGTACTTC. Translation gives CSATRASGSYEQYF.

The table lists this clonotype with many counts. The chain employs TRBV10-1 and TRBJ1-2, with D perhaps matching TRBD1 (5 bases). The CDR3 has 14 amino acids. Looked up from germline, CDR1 is WNHNN and CDR2 is SYGVQD (reference sequence). Trimming removed 6 bases from V and 1 base from J, with 12 bases in between. CDR3 in DNA: TGCGCCAGCAGCGCGACAAGGGGTAACTATGGCTACACCTTC. It is translated as CASSATRGNYGYTF.

This clonotype was counted many times. The CDR3 loop reads CASSWGIGQPQHF. In nucleotides, the CDR3 is TGTGCCAGCAGTTGGGGAATAGGTCAGCCCCAGCATTTT. The chain couples TRBV19 to TRBJ1-5; the D is unclear. The CDR3 length is 13 residues. Trimming removed 9 bases at V and 6 bases at J, with 15 bases between. Looked up from germline, CDR1 is LNHDA and CDR2 is SQIVND (reference sequence).